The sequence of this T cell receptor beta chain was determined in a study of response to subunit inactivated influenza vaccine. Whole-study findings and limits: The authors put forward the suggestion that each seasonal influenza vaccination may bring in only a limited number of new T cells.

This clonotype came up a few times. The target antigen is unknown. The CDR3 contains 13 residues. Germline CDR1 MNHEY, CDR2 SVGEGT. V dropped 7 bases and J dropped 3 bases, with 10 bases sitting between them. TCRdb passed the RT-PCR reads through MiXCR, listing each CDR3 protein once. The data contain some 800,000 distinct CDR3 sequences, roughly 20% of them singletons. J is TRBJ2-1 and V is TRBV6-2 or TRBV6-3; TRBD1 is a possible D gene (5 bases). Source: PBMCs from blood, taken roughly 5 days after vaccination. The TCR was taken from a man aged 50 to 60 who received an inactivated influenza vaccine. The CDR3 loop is CASKGASYNEQFF. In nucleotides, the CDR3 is TGTGCCAGCAAAGGGGCGAGCTACAATGAGCAGTTCTTC.